The rows below give T cell receptor beta chains drawn from one sample of a study of blood T cells in healthy people across ages. From the 5' RACE reads, TCRdb called clonotypes with MiXCR, one entry per CDR3 protein. The sample includes some 800,000 distinct CDR3 sequences, 25% of them seen just once. The sample also formed part of further work on T cells of mothers and their children.

The sample was blood. The receptors were sampled from a boy under 18 in good health. Each CDR3 is given with its conserved first and last residue. The D gene is left open where the match is weak. Only some rows state a clone size, as once, few, many or a class for expanded clones.

J: TRBJ2-1; length: 17; V: TRBV5-1; D: TRBD2; size: -; CDR3: CASSLTLAGGLDNEQFF; DNA: TGCGCCAGCAGCTTGACACTAGCGGGAGGGCTGGACAATGAGCAGTTCTTC
J: TRBJ2-7; length: 15; V: TRBV7-2; D: -; size: -; CDR3: CASSLISTGAYEQYF; DNA: TGTGCCAGCAGCCTAATATCGACGGGAGCCTACGAGCAGTACTTC
J: TRBJ2-7; length: 13; V: TRBV6-6; D: -; size: -; CDR3: CASSYDSPYEQYF; DNA: TGTGCCAGCAGTTACGACAGCCCGTACGAGCAGTACTTC
J: TRBJ2-2; length: 14; V: TRBV25-1; D: -; size: few; CDR3: CASSDRRRTGELFF; DNA: TGTGCCAGCAGTGACAGGAGGAGGACCGGGGAGCTGTTTTTT
J: TRBJ1-2; length: 16; V: TRBV5-6; D: -; size: -; CDR3: CASSAGGFGAINGYTF; DNA: TGTGCCAGCAGCGCAGGAGGATTTGGGGCGATAAATGGCTACACCTTC
J: TRBJ2-2; length: 10; V: TRBV10-2; D: -; size: -; CDR3: CASRAGELFF; DNA: TGCGCCAGCAGGGCCGGGGAGCTGTTTTTT
J: TRBJ1-1; length: 12; V: TRBV28; D: -; size: -; CDR3: CASRRPRGEAFF; DNA: TGTGCCAGCAGACGACCCCGCGGTGAAGCTTTCTTT
J: TRBJ2-1; length: 16; V: TRBV7-3; D: TRBD2; size: -; CDR3: CASSLGRGGRLDEQFF; DNA: TGTGCCAGCAGCTTAGGGCGGGGGGGCCGGTTGGATGAGCAGTTCTTC
J: TRBJ2-5; length: 15; V: TRBV20-1; D: -; size: -; CDR3: CSARQGSARAETQYF; DNA: TGCAGTGCTAGGCAGGGGTCAGCAAGGGCAGAGACCCAGTACTTC
J: TRBJ2-3; length: 14; V: TRBV11-2; D: TRBD2; size: few; CDR3: CASSPLAGTDTQYF; DNA: TGTGCCAGCAGCCCGCTAGCGGGAACAGATACGCAGTATTTT
J: TRBJ1-2; length: 13; V: TRBV7-9; D: -; size: few; CDR3: CASSLELVGGYTF; DNA: TGTGCCAGCAGCTTAGAGTTAGTCGGTGGCTACACCTTC
J: TRBJ1-3; length: 12; V: TRBV7-9; D: -; size: -; CDR3: CASSNSGNTIYF; DNA: TGTGCCAGCAGTAATAGTGGAAACACCATATATTTT
J: TRBJ1-6; length: 16; V: TRBV4-3; D: -; size: -; CDR3: CASSQDEGAYNSPLHF; DNA: TGCGCCAGCAGCCAAGATGAGGGGGCCTATAATTCACCCCTCCACTTT
J: TRBJ1-6; length: 16; V: TRBV3-1; D: TRBD1; size: -; CDR3: CASSREGQLYNSPLHF; DNA: TGTGCCAGCAGCCGCGAGGGACAGCTATATAATTCACCCCTCCACTTT
J: TRBJ1-2; length: 12; V: TRBV20-1; D: -; size: many; CDR3: CIAREGDKGYTF; DNA: TGCATCGCGAGGGAGGGGGATAAGGGCTACACCTTC
J: TRBJ2-5; length: 15; V: TRBV5-5; D: TRBD2; size: few; CDR3: CASSLARDRLAGQYF; DNA: TGTGCCAGCAGCTTGGCCCGGGACCGACTAGCGGGCCAGTACTTC
J: TRBJ1-1; length: 17; V: TRBV7-2; D: -; size: -; CDR3: CASSLYRPGAMNTEAFF; DNA: TGTGCCAGCAGCTTATATCGCCCTGGGGCTATGAACACTGAAGCTTTCTTT
J: TRBJ1-6; length: 13; V: TRBV6-4; D: -; size: once; CDR3: CASSDGRNSPLHF; DNA: TGTGCCAGCAGTGACGGAAGGAATTCACCCCTCCACTTT
J: TRBJ1-3; length: 15; V: TRBV28; D: -; size: -; CDR3: CASSSGGGGGNTIYF; DNA: TGTGCCAGCAGTTCGGGGGGTGGTGGTGGAAACACCATATATTTT
J: TRBJ2-7; length: 14; V: TRBV20-1; D: TRBD1; size: -; CDR3: CSAEDRGASYEQYF; DNA: TGCAGTGCCGAGGACAGGGGGGCCTCCTACGAGCAGTACTTC
J: TRBJ2-1; length: 17; V: TRBV6-5; D: -; size: -; CDR3: CASSYSYAGLSYSEQFF; DNA: TGTGCCAGCAGTTACTCGTACGCGGGGCTCTCCTACAGTGAGCAGTTCTTC
J: TRBJ2-7; length: 13; V: TRBV20-1; D: -; size: -; CDR3: CSAPSISDYEQYF; DNA: TGCAGTGCACCTAGCATTTCGGACTACGAGCAGTACTTC
J: TRBJ2-5; length: 15; V: TRBV5-6; D: TRBD2; size: few; CDR3: CASSLSVGRGETQYF; DNA: TGTGCCAGCAGCTTGTCCGTCGGGAGGGGGGAGACCCAGTACTTC
J: TRBJ2-5; length: 16; V: TRBV3-1; D: -; size: few; CDR3: CASSLTGRGTQETQYF; DNA: TGTGCCAGCAGCCTTACCGGACGGGGGACACAAGAGACCCAGTACTTC
J: TRBJ2-7; length: 14; V: TRBV28; D: -; size: -; CDR3: CASSRQQNSYEQYF; DNA: TGTGCCAGCAGTCGCCAACAAAATTCCTACGAGCAGTACTTC
J: TRBJ2-7; length: 15; V: TRBV7-2; D: TRBD1; size: -; CDR3: CASSFMPRQGYEQYF; DNA: TGTGCCAGCAGCTTCATGCCCCGACAGGGATACGAGCAGTACTTC
J: TRBJ2-7; length: 14; V: TRBV7-9; D: -; size: few; CDR3: CASSLDAGTYEQYF; DNA: TGTGCCAGCAGCTTAGATGCGGGGACCTACGAGCAGTACTTC
J: TRBJ2-1; length: 17; V: TRBV15; D: -; size: -; CDR3: CATSRESDQSSYNEQFF; DNA: TGTGCCACCAGCAGAGAATCGGACCAGAGCTCCTACAATGAGCAGTTCTTC
J: TRBJ1-5; length: 15; V: TRBV12-3/TRBV12-4; D: -; size: once; CDR3: CASSRDTFSNQPQHF; DNA: TGTGCCAGCAGTCGGGACACCTTTAGCAATCAGCCCCAGCATTTT
J: TRBJ2-7; length: 12; V: TRBV28; D: -; size: -; CDR3: CASSWVGYEQYF; DNA: TGTGCCAGCAGTTGGGTCGGTTACGAGCAGTACTTC
J: TRBJ2-3; length: 17; V: TRBV12-3/TRBV12-4; D: TRBD2; size: few; CDR3: CASSRTSGGAFTDTQYF; DNA: TGTGCCAGCAGTCGGACTAGCGGGGGGGCCTTCACAGATACGCAGTATTTT
J: TRBJ1-1; length: 15; V: TRBV7-9; D: -; size: -; CDR3: CASSLVYYGNTEAFF; DNA: TGTGCCAGCAGCTTAGTGTACTACGGGAACACTGAAGCTTTCTTT
J: TRBJ1-1; length: 14; V: TRBV5-1; D: TRBD1; size: -; CDR3: CASSSTGTGFPAFF; DNA: TGCGCCAGCAGCTCCACCGGGACAGGGTTTCCAGCTTTCTTT